The next 8 T cell receptor beta chains were all read from a single sample in a study of T cells in Graves' hyperthyroidism and ophthalmopathy. Researchers amplified the TCR beta CDR3 regions from RNA transcripts. TCR CDR3 regions were first amplified by RT-PCR with HTBI primers. TCRdb reprocessed the multiplex PCR reads via MiXCR and lists one record per CDR3 protein. The table has about 740,000 distinct CDR3 sequences, approximately 15% seen once. The sequencing sample was made of blood. Every receptor here comes from a woman between 18 and 30 years old with Graves' hyperthyroidism.

The sample holds a few counts of this clonotype. The V gene is TRBV6-2 or TRBV6-3, the J gene TRBJ1-5, with TRBD1 as a possible D gene (5 bases). CDR1 and CDR2 from the germline V gene are MNHEY and SVGEGT. The CDR3 contains 15 residues. Trimming removed 0 bases from V and 0 bases from J, with 6 bases in between. CDR3 residues: CASSYSGRSNQPQHF. The CDR3 DNA reads TGTGCCAGCAGTTACTCGGGGCGTAGCAATCAGCCCCAGCATTTT.

This clonotype was picked up a small number of times. The chain joins TRBV7-3 to TRBJ2-1; D gene uncertain. The V end lost 1 base, the J end lost 5 bases, and 12 bases lay between the germline ends. There are 15 residues in the CDR3. From germline, CDR1 is SGHTA and CDR2 FQGTGA. CDR3 DNA sequence: TGTGCCAGCAGCTTAAGAGGAGACCCCGACAATGAGCAGTTCTTC. Amino acid sequence: CASSLRGDPDNEQFF.

This clonotype was seen at least ten times. The chain joins TRBV2 to TRBJ2-3; D gene unclear. The CDR3 contains 15 residues. CDR1 SNHLY and CDR2 FYNNEI come from the germline V gene. The V gene lost 5 bases and the J gene lost 0 bases, with 12 bases spanning the gap. The CDR3 spells CASSLRLDSTDTQYF. The DNA for the CDR3 is TGTGCCAGCAGTTTACGACTGGATAGCACAGATACGCAGTATTTT.

This clonotype was counted a few times. The chain uses TRBV5-6 and TRBJ2-1; TRBD2 matches at 7 bases. This CDR3 region has 15 residues. Trimming took 0 bases from V and 7 from J; bases not matched to a gene: 7. The germline gives CDR1 SGHDT, CDR2 YYEEEE. The CDR3 loop is CASSLGGLRTNEQFF. CDR3 coding DNA: TGTGCCAGCAGCTTGGGGGGACTAAGAACGAATGAGCAGTTCTTC.

This clonotype was counted ten times or more. The rearrangement uses TRBV5-1 and TRBJ2-1; no firm D call. Trimming pared 3 bases from V and 8 bases from J, leaving 15 bases between. CDR1 is SGHRS, CDR2 YFSETQ, per germline. There are 14 residues in the CDR3. The CDR3 coding sequence is TGCGCCAGCAGCTCGGCCGCCCCGGGCCATGAGCAGTTCTTC. Translated: CASSSAAPGHEQFF.

V and J are TRBV6-1 and TRBJ1-1; D call uncertain. The CDR3 is made up of 13 amino acids. Trimming took off 8 bases at V and 4 bases at J, with 14 bases between the two ends. Germline loops: CDR1 MNHNS, CDR2 SASEGT. CDR3 DNA sequence: TGTGCCAGCTCAGTTACAGTGACCACTGAAGCTTTCTTT. Translation: CASSVTVTTEAFF.

This clonotype was seen at least ten times. V is TRBV12-3 or TRBV12-4 and J is TRBJ1-2; D is uncertain. The length of the CDR3 is 15 residues. The V and J ends lost 4 bases and 3 bases respectively, with 15 bases between them. CDR3 bases: TGTGCCAGCAGTTCCTGGTCTGGGGAGCACTATGGCTACACCTTC. Protein product: CASSSWSGEHYGYTF.

This clonotype was detected ten times or more. The genes are TRBV28 and TRBJ2-7; the D gene could be TRBD1 or TRBD2 (5 bases each). The CDR3 has 16 amino acids. Per germline, CDR1 MDHEN and CDR2 SYDVKM. V dropped 8 bases and J dropped 1 base, with 21 bases sitting between them. This CDR3 is CASSYYPGPKSYEQYF. In DNA form, the CDR3 reads TGTGCCAGCTCCTACTATCCGGGACCTAAATCCTACGAGCAGTACTTC.